This T cell receptor beta chain was obtained from a study of OX40 agonist ivuxolimab in advanced cancers. V shed 3 bases and J shed 2 bases, with 13 bases lying between them. Per the germline V gene, CDR1 is KGHSH and CDR2 is LQKENI. The CDR3 totals 15 residues. Assay used: immunoSEQ multiplex PCR; TCRdb lists only in-frame clones, some missing. The sample carries about 94,000 clones, around 94% recorded once. The sequencing here drew on CD4+ or CD8+ T cells sorted from blood, taken in a trial of the OX40 agonist ivuxolimab. This clonotype was sampled from an adult with an advanced solid tumor such as melanoma, head and neck, liver or kidney cancer. The rearrangement joins TRBV18 to TRBJ1-2, with D maybe TRBD1 (6 bases). The CDR3 region is CASSPQDRINYGYTF. CDR3 DNA sequence: TGTGCCAGCTCACCGCAGGACAGAATCAACTATGGCTACACCTTC.